This TCR beta chain appears in the sequencing data of a study of identical twins. A universal primer site was incorporated via template switching, and the cDNA contained unique molecular identifiers. From the 5' RACE reads, TCRdb called clonotypes with MiXCR, one entry per CDR3 protein. The repertoire consists of about 690,000 distinct CDR3 sequences, with over 5% occurring once and the leading ten covering 1.5% to 2%. Findings and limits, study-wide: Twins shared out-of-frame alpha sequences with excess low generation probability.

Trimming stripped 0 bases from V and 3 bases from J, with 17 bases between. The germline V gene has CDR1 LGHNA and CDR2 YNFKEQ. The length of the CDR3 is 18 residues. Comments on this clonotype: Its antigen is unidentified.

Material: naive T cells sorted from blood. The chain has TRBV4-2 and TRBJ2-2; TRBD2 might be the D (7 bases). The TCR was taken from a man younger than 35 in good health. CDR3: CASSQDSGGRLDTGELFF. Written as DNA, the CDR3 is TGTGCCAGCAGCCAAGATTCCGGGGGGCGCTTGGACACCGGGGAGCTGTTTTTT.